Listed here are 22 T cell receptor beta chains from one sample, sequenced in a study of T cells in narcolepsy. Produced via immunoSEQ multiplex PCR; TCRdb's table is partial and in-frame only. Of some 13,000 clones listed, roughly 91% are singletons. The sample comprised CD45RA- memory CD4+ T cells from PBMCs. These TCRs come from a human donor with narcolepsy.

The V gene is TRBV9, the J gene TRBJ2-2; D is unresolved. The CDR3 consists of 14 residues. Deletions cut 0 bases from V and 6 bases from J, with 9 bases between. In germline, CDR1 is SGDLS, CDR2 YYNGEE. The CDR3 bases are TGTGCCAGCAGCGTAGTCAGAGCGTCCGGGGAGCTGTTTTTT. Residues: CASSVVRASGELFF.

The V gene is TRBV7-6, the J gene TRBJ2-7; D unclear. The CDR3 has 12 residues. V was pared by 5 bases and J by 3 bases, with 8 bases between. The germline V gene encodes CDR1 SGHVS and CDR2 FNYEAQ. CDR3 region: CASSDDIYEQYF. DNA for the CDR3: TGTGCCAGCAGCGACGACATCTACGAGCAGTACTTC. Complete variable domain (other parts from reference TRBV7-6 and TRBJ2-7): GAGVSQSPRYKVTKRGQDVALRCDPISGHVSLYWYRQALGQGPEFLTYFNYEAQQDKSGLPNDRFSAERPEGSISTLTIQRTEQRDSAMYRCASSDDIYEQYFGPGTRLTVT.

This chain joins TRBV4-2 and TRBJ2-2; D uncertain. Germline CDR1 LGHNA, CDR2 YNFKEQ. This CDR3 comprises 16 residues. The V end lost 0 bases, the J end lost 1 base, and 9 bases lay between the germline ends. CDR3 loop: CASSQDWHVNTGELFF. The CDR3 DNA sequence: TGTGCCAGCAGCCAAGATTGGCACGTGAACACCGGGGAGCTGTTTTTT.

The rearrangement uses TRBV6-6 and TRBJ1-4; TRBD1 agrees at 9 bases. The CDR3 length is 14 residues. Per the germline V gene, CDR1 is MNHNY and CDR2 is SVGAGI (reference sequence). The J segment lost 8 bases and the V segment lost 7 bases, leaving 8 bases of the junction unmatched. Written as DNA, the CDR3 is TGTGCCAGCAAACCACAGGGGGCGCGAGAAAAACTGTTTTTT. As protein: CASKPQGAREKLFF.

The J gene is TRBJ1-1, the V gene TRBV15; D remains ambiguous. Germline lookup yields CDR1 LNHNV and CDR2 YYDKDF (reference sequence). The CDR3 extends over 14 amino acids. Trimming removed 3 bases at V and 0 bases at J, with 8 bases between. This CDR3 reads CATSRAGMNTEAFF. The CDR3 DNA follows: TGTGCCACCAGCAGGGCGGGCATGAACACTGAAGCTTTCTTT. Full variable domain (outside the CDR3, taken from reference TRBV15 and TRBJ1-1): DAMVIQNPRYQVTQFGKPVTLSCSQTLNHNVMYWYQQKSSQAPKLLFHYYDKDFNNEADTPDNFQSRRPNTSFCFLDIRSPGLGDTAMYLCATSRAGMNTEAFFGQGTRLTVV.

This chain links TRBV15 with TRBJ1-5, with a possible D match to TRBD1 (6 bases). CDR1 LNHNV and CDR2 YYDKDF come from the germline V gene (reference sequence). The CDR3 is 16 residues long. V lost 2 bases and J 11 bases, leaving 22 bases between the germline ends. CDR3 DNA: TGTGCCACCAGCAGAAGCTACCGTGGGGGGGGCGGCGCCCAGCATTTT. Translated: CATSRSYRGGGGAQHF.

The chain is built from TRBV19 and TRBJ2-1; TRBD2 agrees at 9 bases. Germline V gene data show CDR1 as LNHDA and CDR2 as SQIVND (reference sequence). V was pared by 1 base and J by 8 bases, with 6 bases of the junction left unmatched. There are 15 residues in the CDR3. The CDR3 DNA reads TGTGCCAGTAGTATAGGCGGGAGGGCCTTCTATGAGCAGTTCTTC. Translated, it gives CASSIGGRAFYEQFF.

V is TRBV2 and J is TRBJ1-1; maybe TRBD1 (5 bases). The CDR3 spans 14 residues. Trimming took off 4 bases at V and 0 bases at J, with 9 bases between the two ends. Germline CDR1 is SNHLY and CDR2 is FYNNEI. The CDR3 is CASSVDRVNTEAFF. The CDR3 DNA follows: TGTGCCAGCAGTGTAGACAGAGTGAACACTGAAGCTTTCTTT.

The chain has TRBV2 and TRBJ2-2; 14 bases line up with TRBD2. In germline, CDR1 is SNHLY, CDR2 FYNNEI. V dropped 8 bases and J dropped 2; count of bases not matched to a gene: 7. CDR3 length equals 17 residues. The CDR3 nucleotides are TGTGCCAGCGCCCCGGGACTAGCGGGAGTTAACACCGGGGAGCTGTTTTTT. This gives the protein CASAPGLAGVNTGELFF.

CDR3 sequence (DNA): TGTGCCAGCAGCTTAGGGACAGGGGGTAATGAAAAACTGTTTTTT. The encoded protein is CASSLGTGGNEKLFF. V usage is TRBV7-9 and J usage is TRBJ1-4; 10 bases map to TRBD1. The CDR3 is 15 residues long. CDR1 SEHNR and CDR2 FQNEAQ come from the germline V gene (reference sequence). V gave up 1 base and J gave up 4 bases; unmatched junction bases: 0.

This CDR3 reads CASSEVPSGRGTGELFF. CDR3 nucleotide sequence: TGTGCCAGCAGTGAAGTACCGAGCGGGAGGGGCACCGGGGAGCTGTTTTTT. This chain joins TRBV6-1 and TRBJ2-2; 10 bases map to TRBD2. Germline loops: CDR1 MNHNS, CDR2 SASEGT. There are 17 residues in the CDR3. Unmatched junction bases numbered 6, after V lost 1 base and J lost 4 bases.

The gene calls are TRBV5-1 and TRBJ2-7, with TRBD2 matching over 8 bases. V trimming: 2 bases; J trimming: 3 bases; junction bases outside the gene matches: 7. Germline V CDR1 and CDR2: SGHRS, YFSETQ. CDR3 size: 15 residues. The CDR3 DNA follows: TGCGCCAGCAGCTTTTTAGCGGGATCAAACTACGAGCAGTACTTC. This encodes CASSFLAGSNYEQYF.

The J gene is TRBJ2-1, the V gene TRBV9; D is uncertain. This CDR3 is built from 13 residues. CDR1 SGDLS and CDR2 YYNGEE come from the germline V gene. The V end lost 6 bases, the J end lost 8 bases, and 15 bases lay between the germline ends. The CDR3 bases are TGTGCCAGCACCAGATGGCCCAGCGATGAGCAGTTCTTC. Encoded protein: CASTRWPSDEQFF.

This clone was seen a few times. The V and J genes are TRBV18 and TRBJ1-3, with 7 bases lining up with TRBD1. The CDR3 has 18 residues. Trimming took 3 bases from V and 0 from J; bases not matched to a gene: 11. Per the germline V gene, CDR1 is KGHSH and CDR2 is LQKENI. The CDR3 region is CASSPLPQGEISGNTIYF. The DNA of the CDR3 is TGTGCCAGCTCACCCCTCCCCCAGGGGGAGATCTCTGGAAACACCATATATTTT.

This chain uses TRBV5-1 with TRBJ1-2; 10 positions match TRBD1. CDR3 size: 14 residues. V shed 4 bases and J 8 bases; nucleotides not matched to a gene: 8. CDR1 is SGHRS and CDR2 is YFSETQ in the germline V gene. CDR3 amino acids: CASSLSGTGEGYTF. For the CDR3, the DNA is TGCGCCAGCAGCCTCTCGGGGACAGGGGAAGGCTACACCTTC.

This chain links TRBV2 with TRBJ2-2; D not resolved. Germline assignment: CDR1 SNHLY and CDR2 FYNNEI. There are 13 residues in the CDR3. Trimming cost V 7 bases and J 5 bases, with 11 bases left between them. The CDR3 loop is CASTISSTGELFF. In DNA, the CDR3 is TGTGCCAGCACTATTTCGTCTACCGGGGAGCTGTTTTTT. The variable domain in full, completed from reference TRBV2 and TRBJ2-2, reads EPEVTQTPSHQVTQMGQEVILRCVPISNHLYFYWYRQILGQKVEFLVSFYNNEISEKSEIFDDQFSVERPDGSNFTLKIRSTKLEDSAMYFCASTISSTGELFFGEGSRLTVL.

The J gene is TRBJ1-2, the V gene TRBV6-5; D gene uncertain. The CDR3 runs to 14 residues. V gave up 1 base and J gave up 3 bases, with 9 bases separating them. Germline CDR1 is MNHEY and CDR2 is SVGAGI. This chain's CDR3 is CASSYYHGDYGYTF. The CDR3 nucleotides are TGTGCCAGCAGTTACTACCACGGGGACTATGGCTACACCTTC.

The chain is built from TRBV6-5 and TRBJ1-1, with TRBD1 matching over 7 bases. The CDR3 is 14 residues long. V lost 0 bases and J lost 6; bases outside the gene matches: 4. Looked up from germline, CDR1 is MNHEY and CDR2 is SVGAGI. The CDR3 region is CASSYSTGIAEAFF. The CDR3 DNA reads as TGTGCCAGCAGTTACTCGACAGGGATTGCTGAAGCTTTCTTT.

This chain uses TRBV11-2 with TRBJ2-7; 7 bases are a match to TRBD2. V lost 4 bases and J lost 0; bases outside the gene matches: 9. This CDR3 has 16 residues. Germline assignment: CDR1 SGHAT and CDR2 FQNNGV. The CDR3 DNA reads as TGTGCCAGCAGCTATATTGGGGGGGGTGGCTCCTACGAGCAGTACTTC. Its protein product is CASSYIGGGGSYEQYF.

The CDR3 DNA sequence: TGTGCCAGCTCCGGGACTAGCGGGAGCGGCGCCCGAGATACGCAGTATTTT. Its translation is CASSGTSGSGARDTQYF. The V and J genes are TRBV19 and TRBJ2-3, with TRBD2 matching over 14 bases. This CDR3 region has 17 residues. CDR1 LNHDA and CDR2 SQIVND come from the germline V gene (reference sequence). Unmatched junction bases numbered 13, after V lost 9 bases and J lost 5 bases.

The chain recombines TRBV2 with TRBJ1-6, with D uncertain. The CDR3 has 15 amino acids. Trimming removed 6 bases from V and 7 bases from J, with 16 bases in between. CDR1 and CDR2 from the germline V gene are SNHLY and FYNNEI. CDR3 sequence (DNA): TGTGCCAGCAGCCCTACCGACGGGAGGAATTCACCCCTCCACTTT. Translating gives CASSPTDGRNSPLHF.

This chain joins TRBV5-6 and TRBJ2-3; TRBD1 agrees at 8 bases. The V gene's germline CDR1 is SGHDT and CDR2 YYEEEE. Unmatched junction bases numbered 12, after V lost 4 bases and J lost 2 bases. This CDR3 spans 17 amino acids. The CDR3, as DNA: TGTGCCAGCAGCACCCCCCCCGGGACAGGCTACACAGATACGCAGTATTTT. This codes for CASSTPPGTGYTDTQYF.